This TCR beta chain was retrieved from a study of cytomegalovirus exposure and HLA in healthy donors (dated 2017 in TCRdb). Background for the entire study: An earlier analysis of roughly 500 of the donors reported roughly 270 Gb of sequence data and around 110 million unique TCR beta sequences from 150 million to 200 million T cells. Approximately 300 gigabases of sequencing data and about 92 million unique TCR sequences made up an early release that covered over 550 HLA-typed donors. The genetic ancestry cluster associated with self-reported Caucasian donors included 81% of the 350 to 500 genotyped donors. The aim of the study was to test whether cataloging public T cell receptors could identify signatures of past pathogen exposure. Using immunosequencing, the study profiled T cell repertoires from fewer than 850 subjects and related those repertoires to cytomegalovirus serostatus. In addition to the first cohort of hundreds of subjects, a separate validation cohort of approximately 130 different subjects was used. To predict cytomegalovirus infection status, the study combined high-throughput TCR immunosequencing, statistical association of individual TCRs with disease status, and machine learning. In a later analysis, previously published TCR beta repertoires from 600 to 850 donors were re-analyzed and high-resolution HLA genotyping was added so that TCR occurrence patterns could be studied. Rather than using new phenotypic data, the later analysis identified candidate immune exposures from TCR beta sequences and from how often those sequences occurred across donors. An earlier analysis of 450 to 750 of the donors used high-throughput TCR beta sequencing to judge whether each TCR beta V gene segment behaved as functional or pseudogenic. Alongside the repertoire data, information on donor age, sex, ethnicity and CMV serostatus was compiled. In a later genetic analysis, genome-wide SNP genotypes for about 55% of the roughly 700 donors were used, and that subset was treated as a discovery cohort. All discovery cohort repertoires had been generated on a single sequencing platform. Both class I and class II loci were covered by HLA typing, at four-digit resolution. Typing coverage differed by locus: A, B, C, DRB1 and DQB1 were typed in about 629-640 donors, DQA1 in 500 to 550, DPA1 in approximately 600, and DPB1 in approximately 450. A few DR-DQ haplotypes were treated as single units for association and clustering because of strong linkage in the cohort. Across around 400 genotyped donors of the cohort, an average of about 250,000 unique TCR beta nucleotide sequences per donor were sequenced, and roughly a sixth of those sequences were non-productive. General study outcomes and caveats: In vitro tests confirmed that three of the cytomegalovirus-associated TCR beta chains recognize cytomegalovirus antigens. In a later genetic analysis, a missense DCLRE1C variant was associated with V-gene and J-gene trimming of TCR beta chains, and the association was replicated in an independent cohort. Assigning TCR associations to individual alleles was difficult when HLA alleles, especially DR and DQ, strongly co-occurred. Because some donors lacked HLA typing at each locus, the association tests relied only on the typed subset. Most TCR sequences were observed very rarely across donors, whereas some public TCRs were present in many individuals. In both the original and validation cohorts, the classifier was reported to diagnose cytomegalovirus status with high specificity and sensitivity. Specific HLA alleles were associated with 16,951 TCR beta sequences at a false discovery rate of 0.05 in a later analysis. In a later genetic analysis, fewer N-insertions in productive TCRs were reported among donors in an Asian-associated ancestry cluster than the roughly 700-donor mean. In a later analysis, HLA-associated TCR beta chains showed more clonal expansion and lower generation probabilities than non-associated chains that were equally common. Linkage disequilibrium might explain the correlated functional status among segregating V segments, but an unknown experimental factor could not be ruled out. In this cohort, only TCR beta chains were sequenced, and detectable features were limited by the absence of alpha or paired-chain data. Several of the top co-occurrence clusters appeared to be linked to parvovirus B19, influenza, CMV and Epstein-Barr virus, according to a later analysis. Some IMGT-functional V segments, including TRBV6-2 and TRBV6-3, could not be told apart with the 87-base-pair reads, so those segments were excluded. A cluster of highly shared sequence variants was judged likely to represent a technical artifact of the sequencing pipeline. CMV serostatus was the only immune exposure information available for the cohort. A further reported finding was that TCR beta sequences accurately predicted the HLA-A and HLA-B alleles for most subjects in the first cohort. Sequencing depth was assumed to be roughly uniform across donors in the presence/absence analyses, though that assumption may not hold. The study gave a list of some 150 TCR beta chains associated with cytomegalovirus. Most CMV-associated TCR beta chains appeared to be HLA-restricted in a later analysis, and the HLA associations seemed to be driven largely by CMV exposure. The authors suggested that the approach could potentially be generalized to other disease states and immunological phenotypes. A later analysis found that TCR association rates varied across HLA loci, with DRB1 alleles showing the most associated TCRs and HLA-C alleles the fewest. In an earlier analysis of approximately 600 of the donors, most TCR beta V segments were observed in productive rearrangements about 87% or about 30% of the time, broadly matching IMGT annotations. The earlier analysis of approximately 540 of the donors excluded 15 to 20 rarely observed V segments, including chromosome 9 orphons, because counts were too low.

CDR1 and CDR2, per the germline V gene (reference sequence), are LNHDA and SQIVND. From its cysteine to its phenylalanine, the CDR3 spans 14 amino acids. The sequence is cut down to CDR3 DNA, 42 bases in frame from base 1. At the junction V is shortened by 1 base and J by 2 bases; bases outside the gene matches: 0. The cohort comprised around 700 healthy bone marrow donors. At the time of sampling, all cohort members were nominally healthy, though unrecorded immune exposures were likely present. The donor tested CMV seronegative and was one of the 352 seronegative cohort members. Every donor gave a peripheral blood sample, and the peripheral blood mononuclear cells from that sample were used for TCR beta sequencing. Genomic DNA extraction from the blood cell samples was performed with the Qiagen DNeasy Blood Extraction Kit. This clone has more than one count but fewer than ten. Its specific antigen is unknown. No qualities accompany the bases; no much larger clone lies one base away.

Libraries were made using the immunoSEQ multiplex PCR assay. A mixture of 60 forward primers for TCR Vbeta segments and 13 reverse primers for TCR Jbeta segments was used in the multiplex PCR. Amplification of the CDR3 region of rearranged TCR beta genes was performed with a multiplex PCR assay on genomic DNA. Amplified TCR beta libraries were sequenced as 87-base-pair reads on the Illumina HiSeq System. Per the source publication's procedure: Across the 640 or so repertoires, a later analysis counted roughly 84 million unique TCR beta chains, some 11 million of which were shared by at least two donors. Raw reads were error-corrected and collapsed into unique sequences by a nearest-neighbor algorithm in which closely related sequences were merged to remove PCR and sequencing errors. Alignment of CDR3 sequences to IMGT reference sequences was used to assign V, D and J gene segments. Each retained sequence needed at least a six-nucleotide match to both a V gene segment and a J gene segment. A rearrangement was called productive if the CDR3 had no stop codons and remained in frame with V and J, and every other rearrangement was called non-productive. Following IMGT convention, CDR3 was defined as the stretch from the second conserved V-encoded cysteine to the conserved J-encoded phenylalanine. The earlier analysis of fewer than 750 of the donors excluded sequences that lacked an unambiguous match to a single V gene segment. In an earlier analysis of 587 of the donors, a V segment was called functional when productive rearrangements were above 56.7%, and segregating when the standard deviation between donors exceeded 5%. A statistical classification framework was developed to diagnose cytomegalovirus status using the catalog of TCR beta chain sequences. In a later analysis, TCR nucleotide sequences were compared against IMGT/GENE-DB human TR gene sequences so that V and J genes could be assigned. The TCRdist pipeline was used in a later analysis to assign CDR3 sequences and most-parsimonious VDJ recombination scenarios. In a later analysis, each TCR beta chain was defined by its CDR3 amino acid sequence together with its V-gene family, and reads lacking a unique V-gene family were excluded. As a way to deal with suspected cross-contamination and a sequencing artifact, a later analysis dropped under 600 nucleotide sequences that were highly shared and had low generation probability. For each public chain, a later analysis derived a clonal expansion index from normalized ranks of inferred template counts within each repertoire. In a later analysis, generation probabilities were computed with a VDJ recombination model fitted to out-of-frame rearrangements, and the resulting probabilities were checked against IGoR. Hypergeometric tests were used in a later analysis to score TCR-TCR, TCR-HLA and TCR-CMV co-occurrence, with a repertoire-size bias correction applied to the TCR pairs. In a later analysis, false discovery rates were estimated by permuting HLA or CMV assignments 20 times. In a later analysis, co-occurring TCRs were grouped using DBSCAN, and TCRdist sequence similarity was added for clustering within HLA-allele-positive subsets. Repertoires with fewer than 30,000 or more than 120,000 public chains, plus five repertoires with anomalous nucleotide sharing, were excluded from co-occurrence clustering. TCRdb took over this immuneACCESS table, retaining in-frame rearrangements with V and J assigned. Such tables are incomplete; in checked studies, under half of the missing clones stem from an unresolved V gene, and the remainder is unexplained. That table gives V, J and clone size, and the DNA gave D and trimming. The sample table holds about 130,000 clones, of which about 79% were seen once. The ten largest account for approximately 2% of the sample.

The sample taken for sequencing was PBMCs. The receptor's source is a man between 18 and 29 years old in good health and CMV-seronegative. In this chain, TRBV19 is recombined with TRBJ1-2, and TRBD1 aligns with 8 junction nucleotides. Read as DNA, the sequence is TGTGCCAGTAGTATAGGGACAGGGAACTATGGCTACACCTTC. Its coded protein is CASSIGTGNYGYTF.